The 8 T cell receptor beta chains reported below all come from one sample, sequenced in a study of control samples from healthy donors and cancer patients (dated by TCRdb to between 2020 and 2021). Library preparation used the immunoSEQ multiplex PCR assay. The table was pulled from immuneACCESS by TCRdb, which kept in-frame rearrangements only. Such tables lose some clones; where checked, under half of the loss comes from unresolved V genes, and the rest has no known cause. This sample comprises around 100,000 clones, around 89% of them detected only once. Jointly, the top ten make up 19% of the sample. The sample taken for sequencing was PBMCs. These receptors were taken from a man between 60 and 75 years old with lung cancer.

This clone was observed a single time. This rearrangement joins TRBV3-1 (or the pseudogene TRBV3-2) to TRBJ2-5, with D possibly matching TRBD2 (5 bases). The germline V gene has CDR1 LGHDT and CDR2 YNNKEL (reference sequence). Trimming shortened V by 4 bases and J by 5 bases, and 11 bases separated the two germline ends. The CDR3 is made up of 13 amino acids. This chain's CDR3 is CASSPTRGETQYF. The CDR3 coding sequence is TGTGCCAGCAGCCCTACTAGAGGGGAGACCCAGTACTTC.

The chain uses TRBV5-1 and TRBJ2-2; a possible D gene is TRBD2 (5 bases). Trimming shortened V by 0 bases and J by 4 bases, and 13 bases separated the two germline ends. Germline V gene lookup returns CDR1 SGHRS and CDR2 YFSETQ. CDR3 length: 16 amino acids. CDR3 DNA: TGCGCCAGCAGCTTGGTATCGGGATACGGCACCGGGGAGCTGTTTTTT. It yields the protein CASSLVSGYGTGELFF.

V gene TRBV29-1 combines with J gene TRBJ1-1; maybe TRBD1 (5 bases). The CDR3 spans 13 residues. V was cut by 1 base and J by 2 bases, with 8 bases left in between. Germline V lookup: CDR1 SQVTM, CDR2 ANQGSEA. In DNA, the CDR3 is TGCAGCGTTGAAGGGGACGGTAACACTGAAGCTTTCTTT. Residues: CSVEGDGNTEAFF. The entire variable domain, with the rest obtained from reference TRBV29-1 and TRBJ1-1, is as follows: SAVISQKPSRDICQRGTSLTIQCQVDSQVTMMFWYRQQPGQSLTLIATANQGSEATYESGFVIDKFPISRPNLTFSTLTVSNMSPEDSSIYLCSVEGDGNTEAFFGQGTRLTVV.

This clone was detected only once. The J gene is TRBJ1-1, the V gene TRBV6-4, with 7 bases identical to TRBD1. Germline assignment: CDR1 MRHNA and CDR2 SNTAGT. The V and J ends lost 6 bases and 5 bases, in that order; junction bases with no gene match: 9. This CDR3 has 14 amino acids. The CDR3 loop is CASRVTGVGTEAFF. The DNA for the CDR3 is TGTGCCAGCAGAGTAACAGGGGTGGGGACTGAAGCTTTCTTT.

This sequence joins TRBV5-1 and TRBJ1-2; possibly TRBD1 for D (5 bases). Germline V CDR1 and CDR2: SGHRS, YFSETQ. The CDR3 covers 14 residues. V was pared by 1 base and J by 3 bases, with 10 bases between. The CDR3 sequence is CASSLQGGDYGYTF. The CDR3 bases are TGCGCCAGCAGCTTGCAGGGAGGTGACTATGGCTACACCTTC.

The chain combines TRBV10-1 with TRBJ2-2; 8 bases agree with TRBD1. Germline values: CDR1 WNHNN, CDR2 SYGVQD (reference sequence). Trimming took 3 bases from V and 0 from J; bases not matched to a gene: 12. The CDR3 totals 19 residues. CDR3: CASSDQHPRTGTNTGELFF. CDR3 bases: TGCGCCAGCAGTGATCAGCACCCCCGGACAGGGACGAACACCGGGGAGCTGTTTTTT.

The rearrangement links TRBV2 to TRBJ1-6, with TRBD1 as a possible D gene (6 bases). V lost 6 bases and J lost 3, with 12 bases in between. The V gene's germline CDR1 is SNHLY and CDR2 FYNNEI. This CDR3 is 15 amino acids long. The CDR3 spells CASRLRDIYNSPLHF. The CDR3 DNA reads as TGTGCCAGCAGACTACGGGACATCTATAATTCACCCCTCCACTTT. Full variable domain (outside the CDR3, taken from reference TRBV2 and TRBJ1-6): EPEVTQTPSHQVTQMGQEVILRCVPISNHLYFYWYRQILGQKVEFLVSFYNNEISEKSEIFDDQFSVERPDGSNFTLKIRSTKLEDSAMYFCASRLRDIYNSPLHFGNGTRLTVT.

The chain joins TRBV6-1 to TRBJ1-2; D is unclear. V lost 0 bases and J 4 bases, leaving 6 bases between the germline ends. Germline V CDR1 and CDR2: MNHNS, SASEGT. The CDR3 sequence is 13 residues long. The CDR3 bases are TGTGCCAGCAGTGAAGCGCTGGGCTATGGCTACACCTTC. Its translation is CASSEALGYGYTF.